The sequence of this T cell receptor (beta chain) was determined in a study of blood T cell repertoires in COVID-19. The wider study: Collection of acute and convalescent COVID-19 samples took place in the United States, Italy and Spain. T cells, B-cell-depleted T cells, or PBMCs provided the cDNA or gDNA that served as material.

In the source study's methods: Reference gene primer amplification gave estimated nucleated cell counts. Data came from immunoSEQ multiplex PCR; TCRdb stores just in-frame clones and leaves some out. Clone size and the V and J calls come from that table; the DNA yielded D and trimming. The sample lists about 140,000 clones; 86% were seen once. The CDR3 extends over 14 amino acids. Trimming shortened V by 3 bases and J by 7 bases, and 13 bases separated the two germline ends. CDR1 and CDR2 from the germline V gene are SGHVS and FQNEAQ. The clonotype comes from an older woman with acute or convalescent COVID-19. This chain joins TRBV7-8 and TRBJ1-5; D might be TRBD1 (5 bases). The sequenced sample consisted of peripheral blood. The CDR3 sequence is CASSFQTGGQPQHF. The CDR3 DNA is TGTGCCAGCAGCTTCCAGACCGGGGGGCAGCCCCAGCATTTT.